Listed below are T cell receptor beta chains from one sample, sequenced in a study of cytotoxic CD8 clonotypes in ibrutinib-treated CLL. Profiled with immunoSEQ multiplex PCR; TCRdb holds only in-frame clones, not every one. There are some 29,000 clones in the sample; approximately 62% occur only once, and 11% to 15% lies in the top ten. The specimen was PBMCs, collected before ibrutinib treatment. Receptors originate from a human donor with chronic lymphocytic leukemia. Each CDR3 is given with its conserved first and last residue. Each record gives: D gene, J gene, V gene, CDR3 length, clone size, CDR3 DNA, CDR3 protein. D genes are given only for firm matches. The listing skips clone size in some rows; elsewhere it reads once, few, many or a size class.

d_call: TRBD1; j_call: TRBJ1-3; v_call: TRBV6-1; cdr3_length: 14; clone_size: few; cdr3_nt: TGTGCCAGCAAACCACAGGGGGGACCAAACACCATATATTTT; cdr3_aa: CASKPQGGPNTIYF
d_call: -; j_call: TRBJ2-5; v_call: TRBV7-6; cdr3_length: 15; clone_size: -; cdr3_nt: TGTGCCAGCAGCTCAACCACGGGGGCTGGGGAGACCCAGTACTTC; cdr3_aa: CASSSTTGAGETQYF
d_call: TRBD1; j_call: TRBJ1-2; v_call: TRBV5-6; cdr3_length: 14; clone_size: medium-sized; cdr3_nt: TGTGCCAGCAGCTCCCTGACAGGGGTAGATGGCTACACCTTC; cdr3_aa: CASSSLTGVDGYTF
d_call: -; j_call: TRBJ1-4; v_call: TRBV6-5; cdr3_length: 14; clone_size: -; cdr3_nt: TGTGCCAGCAGTTACTCGGCAGGACAGGAAAAACTGTTTTTT; cdr3_aa: CASSYSAGQEKLFF
d_call: TRBD1; j_call: TRBJ1-6; v_call: TRBV4-2; cdr3_length: 16; clone_size: few; cdr3_nt: TGTGCCAGCAGCCAGGAAGGGACAGGCAATAATTCACCCCTCCACTTT; cdr3_aa: CASSQEGTGNNSPLHF
d_call: -; j_call: TRBJ1-4; v_call: TRBV29-1; cdr3_length: 13; clone_size: -; cdr3_nt: TGCAGCGCGGCCCTTCGGGCTAATGAAAAACTGTTTTTT; cdr3_aa: CSAALRANEKLFF
d_call: -; j_call: TRBJ1-4; v_call: TRBV4-1; cdr3_length: 16; clone_size: -; cdr3_nt: TGCGCCAGCAGCCAAGATTTCGGACAGTCTAATGAAAAACTGTTTTTT; cdr3_aa: CASSQDFGQSNEKLFF
d_call: -; j_call: TRBJ2-1; v_call: TRBV25-1; cdr3_length: 14; clone_size: -; cdr3_nt: TGTGCCAGCGGGGTTTCCGGCGCGAAAGGAGAGCAGTTCTTC; cdr3_aa: CASGVSGAKGEQFF
d_call: TRBD1; j_call: TRBJ1-2; v_call: TRBV28; cdr3_length: 14; clone_size: -; cdr3_nt: TGTGCCAGCAGCCCGGACAGGGGAGACTATGGCTACACCTTC; cdr3_aa: CASSPDRGDYGYTF
d_call: -; j_call: TRBJ2-5; v_call: TRBV11-2; cdr3_length: 14; clone_size: few; cdr3_nt: TGTGCCAGCAGACCACCCGAGGGGCTGGAGACCCAGTACTTC; cdr3_aa: CASRPPEGLETQYF
d_call: -; j_call: TRBJ1-2; v_call: TRBV28; cdr3_length: 15; clone_size: -; cdr3_nt: TGTGCCAGCAGTTTGGCAGACTACTATAACTATGGCTACACCTTC; cdr3_aa: CASSLADYYNYGYTF
d_call: -; j_call: TRBJ2-1; v_call: TRBV4-2; cdr3_length: 14; clone_size: few; cdr3_nt: TGTGCCAGCAGCCCAGTGGATAGGAGCGAGGAGCAGTTCTTC; cdr3_aa: CASSPVDRSEEQFF
d_call: TRBD2; j_call: TRBJ2-1; v_call: TRBV10-3; cdr3_length: 13; clone_size: -; cdr3_nt: TGTGCCACGAGACTAGCCGGAGGCAATGAGCAGTTCTTC; cdr3_aa: CATRLAGGNEQFF
d_call: TRBD1; j_call: TRBJ2-2; v_call: TRBV18; cdr3_length: 17; clone_size: -; cdr3_nt: TGTGCCAGCTCACCCGGGACAGGGAGGGCGATCACCGGGGAGCTGTTTTTT; cdr3_aa: CASSPGTGRAITGELFF
d_call: -; j_call: TRBJ2-7; v_call: TRBV7-2; cdr3_length: 12; clone_size: -; cdr3_nt: TGTGCCAGCAGCTTGCGGGGTCACGAGCAGTACTTC; cdr3_aa: CASSLRGHEQYF
d_call: -; j_call: TRBJ2-2; v_call: TRBV6-4; cdr3_length: 14; clone_size: -; cdr3_nt: TGTGCCAGCAGTGAAGGTGACAACACCGGGGAGCTGTTTTTT; cdr3_aa: CASSEGDNTGELFF
d_call: -; j_call: TRBJ2-1; v_call: TRBV27; cdr3_length: 12; clone_size: -; cdr3_nt: TGTGCCAGCAGCGACAGGTACAATGAGCAGTTCTTC; cdr3_aa: CASSDRYNEQFF
d_call: -; j_call: TRBJ1-2; v_call: TRBV4-1; cdr3_length: 15; clone_size: -; cdr3_nt: TGCGCCAGCAGCCAACCGGGACAAAACTTCTATGGCTACACCTTC; cdr3_aa: CASSQPGQNFYGYTF
d_call: TRBD1; j_call: TRBJ1-1; v_call: TRBV5-1; cdr3_length: 14; clone_size: -; cdr3_nt: TGCGCCAGCAGCCCGGGACAGGGGAACACTGAAGCTTTCTTT; cdr3_aa: CASSPGQGNTEAFF
d_call: -; j_call: TRBJ2-6; v_call: TRBV2; cdr3_length: 14; clone_size: -; cdr3_nt: TGTGCCAGCAGTGGGGGGTCAGGGGCCAACGTCCTGACTTTC; cdr3_aa: CASSGGSGANVLTF
d_call: -; j_call: TRBJ1-2; v_call: TRBV6-6; cdr3_length: 11; clone_size: -; cdr3_nt: TGTGCCAGCGGATTTAACTATGGCTACACCTTC; cdr3_aa: CASGFNYGYTF
d_call: -; j_call: TRBJ2-2; v_call: TRBV5-5; cdr3_length: 12; clone_size: -; cdr3_nt: TGTGCCAGCGGAATTCGGAACGGGGAGCTGTTTTTT; cdr3_aa: CASGIRNGELFF
d_call: TRBD2; j_call: TRBJ2-1; v_call: TRBV6-1; cdr3_length: 15; clone_size: -; cdr3_nt: TGTGCCAGCACCCTACTAGCGGGAGCGAATAATGAGCAGTTCTTC; cdr3_aa: CASTLLAGANNEQFF
d_call: -; j_call: TRBJ2-1; v_call: TRBV4-1; cdr3_length: 14; clone_size: -; cdr3_nt: TGCGCCAGCAGCCAAGATAGGGGGGCGGATGAGCAGTTCTTC; cdr3_aa: CASSQDRGADEQFF
d_call: -; j_call: TRBJ1-4; v_call: TRBV6-5; cdr3_length: 15; clone_size: -; cdr3_nt: TGTGCCAGCAGCCAGGGCCCGAGTCCTAATGAAAAACTGTTTTTT; cdr3_aa: CASSQGPSPNEKLFF
d_call: -; j_call: TRBJ1-5; v_call: TRBV19; cdr3_length: 15; clone_size: -; cdr3_nt: TGTGCCAGTAGTCTGACAGAATATAGCAATCAGCCCCAGCATTTT; cdr3_aa: CASSLTEYSNQPQHF
d_call: TRBD1; j_call: TRBJ1-5; v_call: TRBV28; cdr3_length: 18; clone_size: few; cdr3_nt: TGTGCCAGCACCCCCGAAGGGAAGGGGGCCGCCGGGAATCAGCCCCAGCATTTT; cdr3_aa: CASTPEGKGAAGNQPQHF
d_call: -; j_call: TRBJ2-3; v_call: TRBV5-4; cdr3_length: 13; clone_size: -; cdr3_nt: TGTGCCAGCAGCAGTGGACAAACAGATACGCAGTATTTT; cdr3_aa: CASSSGQTDTQYF
d_call: TRBD1; j_call: TRBJ2-7; v_call: TRBV2; cdr3_length: 14; clone_size: few; cdr3_nt: TGTGCCAGCAGAGGGACAGGTGACTCCTACGAGCAGTACTTC; cdr3_aa: CASRGTGDSYEQYF
d_call: -; j_call: TRBJ2-3; v_call: TRBV19; cdr3_length: 12; clone_size: once; cdr3_nt: TGTGCCAGTAGTATAGGCACAGATACGCAGTATTTT; cdr3_aa: CASSIGTDTQYF
d_call: -; j_call: TRBJ1-5; v_call: TRBV28; cdr3_length: 14; clone_size: few; cdr3_nt: TGTGCCAGCAGTTTGGGGACATTCCATCAGCCCCAGCATTTT; cdr3_aa: CASSLGTFHQPQHF
d_call: -; j_call: TRBJ2-7; v_call: TRBV10-2; cdr3_length: 13; clone_size: few; cdr3_nt: TGCGCCAGCAGTGAACCAGGGTGGGACGAGCAGTACTTC; cdr3_aa: CASSEPGWDEQYF
d_call: TRBD1; j_call: TRBJ2-1; v_call: TRBV2; cdr3_length: 14; clone_size: few; cdr3_nt: TGTGCCAGCAGTGAGGGACAGGGGAGGAATGAGCAGTTCTTC; cdr3_aa: CASSEGQGRNEQFF
d_call: -; j_call: TRBJ2-7; v_call: TRBV27; cdr3_length: 14; clone_size: once; cdr3_nt: TGTGCCAGCAGTTCCCCAGACAGGACCTACGAGCAGTACTTC; cdr3_aa: CASSSPDRTYEQYF
d_call: -; j_call: TRBJ2-1; v_call: TRBV7-8; cdr3_length: 13; clone_size: -; cdr3_nt: TGTGCCAGCAGCTTAGGTTCTTACAATGAGCAGTTCTTC; cdr3_aa: CASSLGSYNEQFF
d_call: -; j_call: TRBJ2-1; v_call: TRBV28; cdr3_length: 13; clone_size: -; cdr3_nt: TGTGCCAGCAGACCGGGACTGATCGATGAGCAGTTCTTC; cdr3_aa: CASRPGLIDEQFF
d_call: -; j_call: TRBJ1-3; v_call: TRBV6-4; cdr3_length: 15; clone_size: -; cdr3_nt: TGTGCCAGCAGTGCCCCTTGGGGGTGGGGAAACACCATATATTTT; cdr3_aa: CASSAPWGWGNTIYF
d_call: -; j_call: TRBJ1-3; v_call: TRBV9; cdr3_length: 15; clone_size: -; cdr3_nt: TGTGCCAGCAGCGTAGCTGCAGGGTTCGGGAACACCATATATTTT; cdr3_aa: CASSVAAGFGNTIYF
d_call: -; j_call: TRBJ1-1; v_call: TRBV19; cdr3_length: 14; clone_size: -; cdr3_nt: TGTGCCAGTAATGACTTGGGTCTGAACACTGAAGCTTTCTTT; cdr3_aa: CASNDLGLNTEAFF
d_call: -; j_call: TRBJ2-7; v_call: TRBV7-8; cdr3_length: 18; clone_size: once; cdr3_nt: TGTGCCAGCAGCTTAGCGGGTCCGTTGGGGATTCCGGACTACGAGCAGTACTTC; cdr3_aa: CASSLAGPLGIPDYEQYF
d_call: TRBD1; j_call: TRBJ1-2; v_call: TRBV27; cdr3_length: 14; clone_size: few; cdr3_nt: TGTGCCAGCAGTTACCGGGGACAGGCGGATGGCTACACCTTC; cdr3_aa: CASSYRGQADGYTF
d_call: TRBD1; j_call: TRBJ2-2; v_call: TRBV10-1; cdr3_length: 16; clone_size: -; cdr3_nt: TGCGCCAGCAGTACCGGGACAGGGGCCGACACCGGGGAGCTGTTTTTT; cdr3_aa: CASSTGTGADTGELFF
d_call: -; j_call: TRBJ2-1; v_call: TRBV7-3; cdr3_length: 13; clone_size: -; cdr3_nt: TGTGCCAGCAGCGCGACAGTTTACAATGAGCAGTTCTTC; cdr3_aa: CASSATVYNEQFF
d_call: TRBD1; j_call: TRBJ2-5; v_call: TRBV7-9; cdr3_length: 15; clone_size: few; cdr3_nt: TGTGCCAGCAGCTCCTGGACAGGGGGCTCTGAGACCCAGTACTTC; cdr3_aa: CASSSWTGGSETQYF
d_call: -; j_call: TRBJ2-1; v_call: TRBV27; cdr3_length: 13; clone_size: -; cdr3_nt: TGTGCCAGCAGTTTATTGACGGTCAATGAGCAGTTCTTC; cdr3_aa: CASSLLTVNEQFF
d_call: TRBD2; j_call: TRBJ2-1; v_call: TRBV5-4; cdr3_length: 17; clone_size: -; cdr3_nt: TGTGCCAGCAGCCTACCTAGCGGGGGGCGGGCCTACAATGAGCAGTTCTTC; cdr3_aa: CASSLPSGGRAYNEQFF
d_call: -; j_call: TRBJ2-6; v_call: TRBV28; cdr3_length: 13; clone_size: -; cdr3_nt: TGTGCCACCTTCTTTGCTGGGGCCAACGTCCTGACTTTC; cdr3_aa: CATFFAGANVLTF
d_call: -; j_call: TRBJ1-6; v_call: TRBV2; cdr3_length: 14; clone_size: -; cdr3_nt: TGTGCCAGCAGGACGGACAGATACAATTCACCCCTCCACTTT; cdr3_aa: CASRTDRYNSPLHF
d_call: -; j_call: TRBJ2-7; v_call: TRBV28; cdr3_length: 14; clone_size: -; cdr3_nt: TGTGCCAGCAGTTTCGCTCCGAGCTCCTACGAGCAGTACTTC; cdr3_aa: CASSFAPSSYEQYF
d_call: -; j_call: TRBJ2-7; v_call: TRBV15; cdr3_length: 18; clone_size: -; cdr3_nt: TGTGCCACCAGCAGGGGTGGGGCAGAACCAAGAAAAACCTACGAGCAGTACTTC; cdr3_aa: CATSRGGAEPRKTYEQYF
d_call: -; j_call: TRBJ2-5; v_call: TRBV28; cdr3_length: 16; clone_size: -; cdr3_nt: TGTGCCAGCAGTTTAGAGTCAGGGGACCTACAAGAGACCCAGTACTTC; cdr3_aa: CASSLESGDLQETQYF
d_call: -; j_call: TRBJ2-7; v_call: TRBV11-2; cdr3_length: 18; clone_size: -; cdr3_nt: TGTGCCAGCAGCTTGGGGCTTTCGAACGGGGGGCCCCCCTACGAGCAGTACTTC; cdr3_aa: CASSLGLSNGGPPYEQYF
d_call: TRBD1; j_call: TRBJ1-6; v_call: TRBV6-5; cdr3_length: 15; clone_size: -; cdr3_nt: TGTGCCAGCGGACAGGGGATCACTATGGATTCACCCCTCCACTTT; cdr3_aa: CASGQGITMDSPLHF
d_call: -; j_call: TRBJ1-1; v_call: TRBV7-9; cdr3_length: 12; clone_size: medium-sized; cdr3_nt: TGTGCCAGCAGCCTCTCCGGCACTGAAGCTTTCTTT; cdr3_aa: CASSLSGTEAFF
d_call: TRBD1; j_call: TRBJ1-2; v_call: TRBV5-4; cdr3_length: 14; clone_size: -; cdr3_nt: TGTGCCAGCAGCTTGGATGGGGACAGCTATGGCTACACCTTC; cdr3_aa: CASSLDGDSYGYTF
d_call: -; j_call: TRBJ2-1; v_call: TRBV19; cdr3_length: 17; clone_size: -; cdr3_nt: TGTGCCAGTAGTCTCATACCCCTTCTGGGTTCCTACAATGAGCAGTTCTTC; cdr3_aa: CASSLIPLLGSYNEQFF
d_call: -; j_call: TRBJ1-1; v_call: TRBV18; cdr3_length: 16; clone_size: once; cdr3_nt: TGTGCCAGCTCACCACCCGGGGGGCTCATGAACACTGAAGCTTTCTTT; cdr3_aa: CASSPPGGLMNTEAFF
d_call: -; j_call: TRBJ2-2; v_call: TRBV21-1; cdr3_length: 17; clone_size: -; cdr3_nt: TGTGCCAGCAGCAAAGAGACCGGGACAGGGAACACCGGGGAGCTGTTTTTT; cdr3_aa: CASSKETGTGNTGELFF
d_call: -; j_call: TRBJ1-5; v_call: TRBV2; cdr3_length: 14; clone_size: -; cdr3_nt: TGTGCCAGCAGTGAGAATCAGGGCAGTCAGCCCCAGCATTTT; cdr3_aa: CASSENQGSQPQHF
d_call: -; j_call: TRBJ1-2; v_call: TRBV9; cdr3_length: 14; clone_size: few; cdr3_nt: TGTGCCAGCAGCGTATCCCCAGACACCTATGGCTACACCTTC; cdr3_aa: CASSVSPDTYGYTF